This T cell receptor (beta chain) was recorded in a study of regulatory T cells in long-lasting Graves disease. Indicated time point: newly diagnosed GD, antithyroid drugs for less than 3 months. TCR sequences were obtained from RNA taken from PBMCs. Whole-study findings and limits: The study found persistent patients shared more public clonotypes (roughly 3,000) than new patients (over 900).

CDR3 length: 17 amino acids. The germline V and J ends were trimmed by 3 bases and 4 bases, with 19 bases remaining between them. The V gene's germline CDR1 is SGHDN and CDR2 FVKESK. Arm-PCR with iRepertoire HTBI primers amplified the CDR3 regions for these TCR beta libraries. TCRdb redid the calling of the multiplex PCR reads with MiXCR, one entry per CDR3 protein. The sample contains hundreds of thousands of distinct CDR3 sequences, approximately 12% of which appear only once. For this clonotype: Its specificity is not known.

This same sample was also taken into another study, of T cells in Graves' hyperthyroidism and ophthalmopathy.

The chain joins TRBV14 to TRBJ2-1, with D possibly TRBD2 on 6 matching bases. Sequencing used peripheral blood mononuclear cells (PBMCs), obtained at new diagnosis, from a patient treated with antithyroid drugs. The clonotype was recovered from a man aged 25-40 years with Graves disease. The CDR3 bases are TGTGCCAGCAGCCATATGGGAGGCCGGGGGTTTTACAATGAGCAGTTCTTC. It specifies CASSHMGGRGFYNEQFF. Full variable domain (outside the CDR3, taken from reference TRBV14 and TRBJ2-1): EAGVTQFPSHSVIEKGQTVTLRCDPISGHDNLYWYRRVMGKEIKFLLHFVKESKQDESGMPNNRFLAERTGGTYSTLKVQPAELEDSGVYFCASSHMGGRGFYNEQFFGPGTRLTVL.